This passage covers 32 T cell receptor beta chains from one sample sequenced in a study of early T cells in non-severe SARS-CoV-2 infection. MiXCR, applied by TCRdb to the 5' RACE reads, yields one record per CDR3 protein. The sample lists around 44,000 distinct CDR3 sequences; about 6% were seen once. The sequences come from whole blood, collected at baseline. The receptor source for this set is an adult who was a healthcare worker with PCR-confirmed SARS-CoV-2 infection or an uninfected control (not recorded which).

This clonotype was picked up many times. V and J are TRBV11-3 and TRBJ2-3; D could derive from TRBD1 or TRBD2 (5 bases each). The germline gives CDR1 SGHNT, CDR2 YENEEA. The V end lost 5 bases, the J end lost 2 bases, and 8 bases lay between the germline ends. The CDR3 is 13 residues long. CDR3 nucleotide sequence: TGTGCCAGCAGCCGGGACGACACAGATACGCAGTATTTT. Translated, it gives CASSRDDTDTQYF.

This clonotype has ten or more counts. This rearrangement joins TRBV20-1 to TRBJ2-7, with 11 nucleotides matching TRBD2. Trimming at V came to 6 bases and at J to 3 bases, leaving 7 bases not matched to a gene. Germline lookup yields CDR1 DFQATT and CDR2 SNEGSKA (reference sequence). The CDR3 is made up of 14 amino acids. The DNA for the CDR3 is TGCAGTGCCCCCGGGACTAGCGGAGACTACGAGCAGTACTTC. Translation: CSAPGTSGDYEQYF.

A few counts support this clonotype. V usage is TRBV28 and J usage is TRBJ2-3, with D possibly TRBD2 on 6 matching bases. The germline V gene has CDR1 MDHEN and CDR2 SYDVKM. The CDR3 contains 14 residues. V lost 6 bases and J 2 bases, leaving 12 bases between the germline ends. DNA of the CDR3: TGTGCCAGCAGATTGGACTATTACACAGATACGCAGTATTTT. Translated: CASRLDYYTDTQYF.

This clonotype occurred a few times. J is TRBJ2-1 and V is TRBV20-1, with D unresolved. V lost 2 bases to trimming and J lost 4 bases, with 12 bases between them. The CDR3 spans 14 residues. The germline gives CDR1 DFQATT, CDR2 SNEGSKA (reference sequence). CDR3 nucleotide sequence: TGCAGTGCTAGATCCCTCGTCTCGTACAATGAGCAGTTCTTC. Encoded protein: CSARSLVSYNEQFF.

This clonotype was counted many times. At one end the junction does not follow the germline gene, possibly because of a read error. V usage is TRBV7-7 and J usage is TRBJ2-2, with D perhaps being TRBD1 or TRBD2 (5 bases each). Germline V gene sequence: CDR1 SSHAT, CDR2 FNYEAQ (reference sequence). The CDR3 extends over 13 amino acids. The CDR3 region has the DNA TGTGCTAGCAGCTGGGGGTCGTCCGGGGAGCTGTTTTTT. Encoded protein: CASSWGSSGELFF.

This clonotype has a count of ten or more. The CDR3: CASSQSLDGYTF. CDR3 coding DNA: TGTGCCAGCAGCCAATCCCTGGATGGCTACACCTTC. The chain employs TRBV16 and TRBJ1-2; no definite D call. The CDR3 consists of 12 residues. Germline V gene sequence: CDR1 KGHSY, CDR2 FQNENV. V gave up 0 bases and J gave up 6 bases, with 5 bases separating them.

In its sample, this clonotype was seen many times. This chain links TRBV4-1 with TRBJ2-7, with D uncertain. The length of the CDR3 is 12 residues. The germline CDR1 and CDR2 sequences are MGHRA and YSYEKL. V lost 1 base to trimming and J lost 6 bases, with 7 bases between them. CDR3 residues: CASSQAYSEQYF. CDR3 coding DNA: TGCGCCAGCAGCCAAGCATATTCCGAGCAGTACTTC.

The rearrangement links TRBV7-2 to TRBJ2-7; D ambiguous. The CDR3 has 14 residues. The V end was cut by 4 bases, the J end by 2 bases, with 12 bases between. The germline CDR1 and CDR2 sequences are SGHTA and FQGNSA. CDR3 sequence: CASSSPQATYEQYF. The CDR3 DNA reads as TGTGCCAGCAGCTCCCCCCAAGCCACCTACGAGCAGTACTTC.

The chain employs TRBV9 and TRBJ2-7; a weak D match, TRBD2 (7 bases). The CDR3 has 14 amino acids. Per germline, CDR1 SGDLS and CDR2 YYNGEE. V was clipped by 0 bases and J by 5 bases, with 12 bases between them. Here the CDR3 DNA reads TGTGCCAGCAGCGTAGGCGGGGGCAGGGACGAGCAGTACTTC. This translates into CASSVGGGRDEQYF.

This clonotype was detected ten times or more. The V gene is TRBV12-5, the J gene TRBJ2-1; D remains unclear. The CDR3 sequence is 14 residues long. V lost 1 base and J lost 6, with 10 bases in between. Germline V CDR1 and CDR2: LGHNT, FRNRAP. DNA for the CDR3: TGTGCTAGTGGTTTGGCTCCCACCGTCAATGAGCAGTTCTTC. Its translation: CASGLAPTVNEQFF. Full variable domain (missing parts from reference TRBV12-5 and TRBJ2-1): DARVTQTPRHKVTEMGQEVTMRCQPILGHNTVFWYRQTMMQGLELLAYFRNRAPLDDSGMPKDRFSAEMPDATLATLKIQPSEPRDSAVYFCASGLAPTVNEQFFGPGTRLTVL.

In this sample, this clonotype turned up many times. J is TRBJ2-5 and V is TRBV12-3 or TRBV12-4; 11 bases align to TRBD2. Trimming removed 6 bases from V and 4 bases from J; junction bases left unmatched: 7. The CDR3 has 15 residues. The CDR3 bases are TGTGCCAGCAGCCCTAGCGGGAGGCAGGGAGAGACCCAGTACTTC. Protein product: CASSPSGRQGETQYF.

This clonotype was counted many times. The chain couples TRBV6-1 to TRBJ2-7; possibly TRBD2 for D (5 bases). The CDR3 has 14 residues. Germline lookup yields CDR1 MNHNS and CDR2 SASEGT. Trimming pared 3 bases from V and 4 bases from J, leaving 13 bases between. CDR3 in DNA: TGTGCCAGCAGTGAGCAGGCGGGCCCATACGAGCAGTACTTC. It translates to CASSEQAGPYEQYF.

This clonotype has at least ten counts. The chain has TRBV7-9 and TRBJ2-3; D may match TRBD1 or TRBD2 (5 bases each). Trimming stripped 5 bases from V and 6 bases from J, with 21 bases between. The germline V gene encodes CDR1 SEHNR and CDR2 FQNEAQ (reference sequence). This CDR3 region has 16 residues. CDR3 DNA: TGTGCCAGCAGCAGGGGACGAGACTTTTTAGGGGATACGCAGTATTTT. Amino acids: CASSRGRDFLGDTQYF.

This clonotype was seen ten or more times. The chain uses TRBV28 and TRBJ2-7; 10 bases align to TRBD1. CDR1 and CDR2 (germline): MDHEN, SYDVKM. The CDR3 runs 15 residues. The J segment lost 5 bases and the V segment lost 5 bases, leaving 9 bases of the junction unmatched. The CDR3 DNA reads as TGTGCCAGCAGTAAGACAGGGGGCATGCTACACGAGCAGTACTTC. It specifies CASSKTGGMLHEQYF.

This clonotype was observed at least ten times. The rearrangement uses TRBV9 and TRBJ1-1, with D hard to call. The CDR3 has 13 residues. Per germline, CDR1 SGDLS and CDR2 YYNGEE. Trimming left V 3 bases short and J 7 bases short, with 13 bases between. The CDR3 loop reads CASSDRPRGEAFF. The CDR3 DNA reads TGTGCCAGCAGCGACCGACCCCGAGGTGAAGCTTTCTTT.

This clonotype occurred many times. The chain combines TRBV29-1 with TRBJ2-5; the D is unclear. The germline V and J ends were trimmed by 7 bases and 10 bases, with 22 bases remaining between them. The CDR3 spans 13 residues. CDR1 SQVTM and CDR2 ANQGSEA come from the germline V gene. Here the CDR3 reads CSAHTLNGRDQYF. CDR3 DNA: TGCAGCGCCCATACCCTTAACGGAAGGGACCAGTACTTC.

This clonotype was picked up many times. V usage is TRBV7-8 and J usage is TRBJ1-4; 9 bases fit TRBD1. Germline V gene data show CDR1 as SGHVS and CDR2 as FQNEAQ. After removal of 5 bases from V and 3 bases from J, the junction contained 4 bases not matched to a gene. The CDR3 totals 15 residues. CDR3 protein: CASSPRTGANEKLFF. The CDR3 nucleotides read TGTGCCAGCAGCCCCCGGACAGGGGCTAATGAAAAACTGTTTTTT.

This clonotype appeared many times. The CDR3 DNA follows: TGTGCCAGCAGCCCTAGCGGGAGCTCCTACAATGAGCAGTTCTTC. Translation gives CASSPSGSSYNEQFF. The chain links TRBV7-3 to TRBJ2-1, with 10 bases lining up with TRBD2. There are 15 residues in the CDR3. Germline CDR1 is SGHTA and CDR2 is FQGTGA. V dropped 5 bases and J dropped 0; count of bases not matched to a gene: 1.

The J gene is TRBJ2-7, the V gene TRBV9; D remains ambiguous. This CDR3 is 18 amino acids long. Germline CDR1 is SGDLS and CDR2 is YYNGEE. V was trimmed by 8 bases and J by 2 bases, leaving 29 bases between them. The CDR3 coding sequence is TGTGCCAGGCCGAGAGGAAGAAGCGCGGCGATTAGTCCCTACGAGCAGTACTTC. As protein: CARPRGRSAAISPYEQYF.

Only a few counts were recorded for this clonotype. The J gene is TRBJ2-7, the V gene TRBV28; 10 bases are shared with TRBD1. Germline loops: CDR1 MDHEN, CDR2 SYDVKM. The trim removed 5 bases at V and 2 bases at J, leaving 6 bases unmatched. The CDR3 is made up of 15 amino acids. As DNA, the CDR3 is TGTGCCAGCAGTCCTCACGGACAGGGGGCCTACGAGCAGTACTTC. Translating gives CASSPHGQGAYEQYF.

V is TRBV6-2 or TRBV6-3 and J is TRBJ2-7; D perhaps matches TRBD2 (6 bases). Trimming took off 2 bases at V and 12 bases at J, with 17 bases between the two ends. This CDR3 region has 13 residues. The germline V gene encodes CDR1 MNHEY and CDR2 SVGEGT. CDR3 nucleotides: TGTGCCAGCAGTTACCTAGTAGACGGAGGGCCGTACTTC. It translates to CASSYLVDGGPYF.

This clonotype was seen a few times. This chain uses TRBV7-9 with TRBJ1-1; no clear D gene. The V end was cut by 4 bases, the J end by 0 bases, with 6 bases between. Germline values: CDR1 SEHNR, CDR2 FQNEAQ (reference sequence). The CDR3 contains 13 residues. The CDR3 sequence: CASSWIMNTEAFF. The CDR3 DNA reads TGTGCCAGCAGCTGGATCATGAACACTGAAGCTTTCTTT.

This clonotype was picked up a small number of times. The chain combines TRBV4-2 with TRBJ2-1; 7 bases fit TRBD2. There are 20 residues in the CDR3. Losses at the gene ends were 0 bases for V and 3 bases for J; bases not matched to a gene: 17. Germline CDR1 and CDR2: LGHNA and YNFKEQ. CDR3 sequence: CASSQDLGAVAGSIYNEQFF. The DNA of the CDR3 is TGTGCCAGCAGCCAAGATCTAGGGGCGGTAGCGGGCTCAATCTACAATGAGCAGTTCTTC.

This clonotype showed up just a few times. The chain uses TRBV20-1 and TRBJ1-1; D is ambiguous. The CDR3 has 14 amino acids. Germline V gives CDR1 DFQATT, CDR2 SNEGSKA (reference sequence). Trimming took off 2 bases at V and 7 bases at J, with 17 bases between the two ends. For the CDR3, the DNA is TGCAGTGCTAGACGGGGATTAAACTTTTTTGAAGCTTTCTTT. Amino acid sequence: CSARRGLNFFEAFF.

This clonotype came up a few times. The genes are TRBV20-1 and TRBJ1-1; D remains ambiguous. V was shortened by 5 bases and J by 2 bases, with 12 bases between the two germline ends. CDR1 is DFQATT and CDR2 is SNEGSKA in the germline V gene (reference sequence). This CDR3 is built from 13 residues. The CDR3 loop is CSALLSPNTEAFF. The CDR3 DNA sequence: TGCAGTGCTCTCCTCTCCCCTAACACTGAAGCTTTCTTT.

This clonotype was counted at least ten times. The chain couples TRBV4-1 to TRBJ2-6, with unresolved D. CDR3 length: 15 amino acids. The V gene's germline CDR1 is MGHRA and CDR2 YSYEKL. Between the trimmed V and J ends, which lost 4 bases and 4 bases, there was a span of 11 bases. The CDR3 nucleotides read TGCGCCAGCAGCCCCTCCTTCGGCGGGGCCAACGTCCTGACTTTC. Translation: CASSPSFGGANVLTF.

The gene calls are TRBV20-1 and TRBJ2-3; no firm D call. The germline CDR1 and CDR2 sequences are DFQATT and SNEGSKA (reference sequence). V lost 0 bases to trimming and J lost 6 bases, with 22 bases between them. The CDR3 is made up of 17 amino acids. The CDR3: CSARDSALSSPTDTQYF. The CDR3 nucleotides are TGCAGTGCTAGAGATTCGGCGCTGTCGTCACCGACCGATACGCAGTATTTT.

This clonotype was observed at least ten times. The DNA of the CDR3 is TGTGCCAGCTCACCACCGGGACTAATGAAGGTAGATACGCAGTATTTT. It translates to CASSPPGLMKVDTQYF. This chain connects TRBV18 to TRBJ2-3, with 7 bases fitting TRBD2. Germline-derived CDR1 and CDR2 are KGHSH and LQKENI. There are 16 residues in the CDR3. V lost 0 bases, J lost 5 bases, and 8 bases stayed unmatched.

In its sample, this clonotype was seen many times. CDR3 in amino acids: CASSGLLNRGGRTQYF. CDR3 DNA sequence: TGTGCCAGCTCAGGGCTCCTAAACAGGGGCGGTCGGACCCAGTACTTC. V and J are TRBV28 and TRBJ2-5, with 7 nucleotides matching TRBD1. The V gene end was trimmed by 8 bases and the J gene end by 7 bases; junction bases not matched to a gene: 19. The CDR3 sequence is 16 residues long. In germline, CDR1 is MDHEN, CDR2 SYDVKM.

This clonotype was recorded a few times. CDR3 sequence: CASSLAVTNTGELFF. The DNA for the CDR3 is TGTGCCAGCAGCTTAGCGGTGACGAACACCGGGGAGCTGTTTTTT. This rearrangement joins TRBV7-6 to TRBJ2-2; D is ambiguous. This CDR3 is built from 15 residues. Germline CDR1 and CDR2: SGHVS and FNYEAQ. Trimming removed 0 bases from V and 0 bases from J, with 5 bases in between.

This clonotype was counted many times. This rearrangement joins TRBV3-1 to TRBJ2-2; perhaps TRBD2 as D (6 bases). Germline-derived CDR1 and CDR2 are LGHDT and YNNKEL (reference sequence). This CDR3 region has 15 residues. V lost 0 bases to trimming and J lost 4 bases, with 9 bases between them. The CDR3 region is CASSQEGRSTGELFF. The CDR3 DNA reads as TGTGCCAGCAGCCAAGAAGGGAGGTCCACCGGGGAGCTGTTTTTT.

This clonotype was seen more than once but under ten times. J is TRBJ2-7 and V is TRBV19; TRBD1 matches at 7 bases. Germline V gene sequence: CDR1 LNHDA, CDR2 SQIVND (reference sequence). This CDR3 comprises 14 residues. V shed 3 bases and J 2 bases; nucleotides not matched to a gene: 4. The CDR3 DNA sequence: TGTGCCAGTAGTATGGGACAGAACACCTACGAGCAGTACTTC. This sequence encodes CASSMGQNTYEQYF.